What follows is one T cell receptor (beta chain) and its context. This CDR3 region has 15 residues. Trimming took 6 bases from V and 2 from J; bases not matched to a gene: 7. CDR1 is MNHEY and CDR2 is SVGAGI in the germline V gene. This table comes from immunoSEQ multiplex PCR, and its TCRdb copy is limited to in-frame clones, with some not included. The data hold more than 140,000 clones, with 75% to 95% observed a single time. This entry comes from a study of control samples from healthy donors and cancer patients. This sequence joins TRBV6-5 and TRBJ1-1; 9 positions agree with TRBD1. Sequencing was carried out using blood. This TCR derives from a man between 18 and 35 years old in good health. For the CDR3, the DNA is TGTGCCAGCAGATCCGGGACAGGGCCTAACACTGAAGCTTTCTTT. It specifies CASRSGTGPNTEAFF.